A single sample is the source of the 17 T cell receptor beta chains below, sequenced in a study of beta chain features in type 1 diabetes (dated by TCRdb to about 2018). The receptor library was made with the immunoSEQ multiplex PCR assay. The High Capacity cDNA Reverse Transcription Kit was used to reverse transcribe all of the isolated RNA, meaning that expressed TCRB transcripts were what got sequenced. TCRdb obtained this table from immuneACCESS and retained in-frame rearrangements with V and J assigned. These tables miss some clones; where compared with another copy, unresolved V genes account for less than half of the shortfall, and the remainder is unexplained. The table for this sample lists about 900,000 clones; 15% to 20% of them were counted only once. The ten largest clones add up to around 0.02% of the sample. Source material: naive CD4+ T cells from blood. The label giving this sample's cell subset or site can be read as: true naive CD4+ T cells. Every receptor here comes from a woman aged 18-29 years in good health.

The chain combines TRBV5-6 with TRBJ2-7, with 7 positions matching TRBD1. This CDR3 has 15 amino acids. The junction had 9 bases not matched to a gene; V was cut back by 5 bases and J by 1 base. CDR1 is SGHDT and CDR2 is YYEEEE in the germline V gene. This chain's CDR3 is CASRPKGAGSYEQYF. Here the CDR3 DNA reads TGTGCCAGCAGACCAAAGGGGGCAGGTTCCTACGAGCAGTACTTC. The whole variable domain, remainder taken from reference TRBV5-6 and TRBJ2-7, is DAGVTQSPTHLIKTRGQQVTLRCSPKSGHDTVSWYQQALGQGPQFIFQYYEEEERQRGNFPDRFSGHQFPNYSSELNVNALLLGDSALYLCASRPKGAGSYEQYFGPGTRLTVT.

In its sample, this clone was seen a few times. This chain links TRBV11-2 with TRBJ2-7; the D gene is possibly TRBD1 (6 bases). CDR3 length: 14 amino acids. V lost 2 bases and J 8 bases, leaving 16 bases between the germline ends. Per germline, CDR1 SGHAT and CDR2 FQNNGV. CDR3 sequence reads: CASSLTRDTGQQYF. In DNA, the CDR3 is TGTGCCAGCAGCTTAACCCGGGACACCGGCCAGCAGTACTTC.

This clone was seen only a few times. CDR3 loop: CASSYGDRGGEKLFF. CDR3 DNA: TGTGCCAGCAGTTACGGGGACAGGGGAGGAGAAAAACTGTTTTTT. The genes are TRBV6-6 and TRBJ1-4, with TRBD1 identical over 10 bases. J gave up 8 bases and V 2 bases, and 5 bases lay outside the gene matches. Germline V gives CDR1 MNHNY, CDR2 SVGAGI (reference sequence). CDR3 length equals 15 residues.

The V and J genes are TRBV10-3 and TRBJ2-7, with 9 positions matching TRBD2. V was clipped by 6 bases and J by 2 bases; unmatched bases: 5. CDR3 length equals 14 residues. The germline V gene has CDR1 ENHRY and CDR2 SYGVKD. The CDR3 DNA follows: TGTGCCATCAGAAGCAGCGGGGGGACCTACGAGCAGTACTTC. Protein: CAIRSSGGTYEQYF.

The CDR3 sequence: CASSLATDYYEQYF. CDR3 DNA sequence: TGTGCCAGCAGCTTAGCGACTGATTACTACGAGCAGTACTTC. The J gene is TRBJ2-7, the V gene TRBV11-2; D is ambiguous. V shed 1 base and J shed 3 bases, with 10 bases lying between them. This CDR3 has 14 residues. Germline V gene lookup returns CDR1 SGHAT and CDR2 FQNNGV.

There are a few counts of this clone. The CDR3 DNA reads TGCGCCAGCAGTCAAGGGTCAACTAGCGGGAGTTTCTTCGGGGAGCTGTTTTTT. Encoded protein: CASSQGSTSGSFFGELFF. The V call is TRBV23-1, the J call TRBJ2-2; 11 nucleotides align to TRBD2. TRBV23-1 is marked as an open reading frame, function uncertain. There are 18 residues in the CDR3. J gave up 7 bases and V 2 bases, and 12 bases lay outside the gene matches.

A note on this clone: Other nucleotide sequences from this sample produce the same CDR3. The rearrangement uses TRBV7-9 and TRBJ1-1; TRBD1 aligns across 8 bases. CDR1 is SEHNR and CDR2 is FQNEAQ in the germline V gene (reference sequence). The CDR3 has 15 amino acids. Unmatched junction bases numbered 5, after V lost 5 bases and J lost 0 bases. The CDR3 nucleotides read TGTGCCAGCAGCGCCAGACAGGGGTTGAACACTGAAGCTTTCTTT. This sequence encodes CASSARQGLNTEAFF.

V and J are TRBV29-1 and TRBJ2-3; the match to TRBD2 covers 12 bases. The CDR3 length is 15 residues. Looked up from germline, CDR1 is SQVTM and CDR2 is ANQGSEA. Trimming at V came to 7 bases and at J to 0 bases, leaving 5 bases not matched to a gene. The CDR3 spells CSGGGLAGSTDTQYF. CDR3 in DNA: TGCAGCGGGGGAGGACTAGCGGGAAGCACAGATACGCAGTATTTT.

This clone has only a few counts. CDR3 nucleotides: TGTGCCAGCCGGAGGGGGGGGGTGAGCAATCAGCCCCAGCATTTT. This sequence encodes CASRRGGVSNQPQHF. The chain uses TRBV2 and TRBJ1-5, with a tentative D call TRBD1 (6 bases). CDR1 and CDR2 from the germline V gene are SNHLY and FYNNEI. V gave up 8 bases and J gave up 1 base, with 15 bases separating them. The CDR3 covers 15 residues.

This clone turned up a few times. The V call is TRBV7-2, the J call TRBJ2-3; the D is unclear. Germline V gene sequence: CDR1 SGHTA, CDR2 FQGNSA. This CDR3 region has 12 residues. Trimming took off 2 bases at V and 8 bases at J, with 8 bases between the two ends. CDR3: CASSLIYGTQYF. The CDR3 DNA reads as TGTGCCAGCAGCTTAATTTATGGTACGCAGTATTTT.

This clone appeared a few times. J is TRBJ2-5 and V is TRBV9; a possible D gene is TRBD2 (6 bases). The V end was cut by 3 bases, the J end by 6 bases, with 24 bases between. The CDR3 spans 17 residues. Germline CDR1 reads SGDLS; CDR2 reads YYNGEE. The CDR3 reads CASSGGGETAPWKTQYF. For the CDR3, the DNA is TGTGCCAGCAGCGGTGGAGGGGAGACAGCCCCTTGGAAGACCCAGTACTTC.

The gene calls are TRBV28 and TRBJ1-1; a possible D gene is TRBD1 (6 bases). V dropped 3 bases and J dropped 8 bases, with 10 bases sitting between them. Germline V gene sequence: CDR1 MDHEN, CDR2 SYDVKM. The CDR3 is 12 amino acids. CDR3 sequence reads: CASSFYTGEAFF. Here the CDR3 DNA reads TGTGCCAGCAGTTTCTACACAGGGGAAGCTTTCTTT.

The V gene is TRBV15, the J gene TRBJ2-5; 12 bases fit TRBD2. Germline CDR1 reads LNHNV; CDR2 reads YYDKDF (reference sequence). Germline trimming cut 3 bases from V and 5 bases from J; bases unmatched to any gene: 7. The CDR3 consists of 16 residues. CDR3 nucleotides: TGTGCCACCAGCAGGGGATCCGGGACTAGCGGGGAGACCCAGTACTTC. Translation: CATSRGSGTSGETQYF.

This clone showed up just a few times. This sequence joins TRBV19 and TRBJ2-7; 8 positions agree with TRBD1. The CDR3 is made up of 13 amino acids. Germline V gene lookup returns CDR1 LNHDA and CDR2 SQIVND (reference sequence). The V segment lost 5 bases and the J segment 5 bases; nucleotides outside the gene matches: 5. The CDR3 sequence: CASSGDRGHEQYF. The CDR3 DNA sequence: TGTGCCAGTAGTGGCGACAGGGGCCACGAGCAGTACTTC.

This clone came up a few times. The chain combines TRBV7-6 with TRBJ2-7; 8 bases match TRBD1. Unmatched junction bases numbered 5, after V lost 0 bases and J lost 4 bases. Per germline, CDR1 SGHVS and CDR2 FNYEAQ. The CDR3 length is 15 residues. CDR3 sequence: CASSLATGAGYEQYF. The DNA of the CDR3 is TGTGCCAGCAGCTTAGCGACAGGGGCCGGGTACGAGCAGTACTTC.

The chain is built from TRBV5-1 and TRBJ2-5, with unresolved D. The J call may be faulty, since TRBJ2-7 better matches the DNA end. Germline V gives CDR1 SGHRS, CDR2 YFSETQ. This CDR3 has 15 amino acids. CDR3 DNA sequence: TGCGCCAGCAGCTTAGAACCCACCAGCTCCTACGAGCAGTACTTC. Translation: CASSLEPTSSYEQYF.

Only a few counts were recorded for this clone. The V call is TRBV7-2, the J call TRBJ2-5; D is tentatively TRBD1 or TRBD2 (5 bases each). With the DNA end fitting TRBJ2-7 better, the J assignment may be wrong. The CDR3 runs to 15 residues. Germline assignment: CDR1 SGHTA and CDR2 FQGNSA. CDR3 amino acids: CASSSLPGPSYEQYF. The CDR3, as DNA: TGTGCCAGCAGCTCCCTTCCGGGACCTTCCTACGAGCAGTACTTC.